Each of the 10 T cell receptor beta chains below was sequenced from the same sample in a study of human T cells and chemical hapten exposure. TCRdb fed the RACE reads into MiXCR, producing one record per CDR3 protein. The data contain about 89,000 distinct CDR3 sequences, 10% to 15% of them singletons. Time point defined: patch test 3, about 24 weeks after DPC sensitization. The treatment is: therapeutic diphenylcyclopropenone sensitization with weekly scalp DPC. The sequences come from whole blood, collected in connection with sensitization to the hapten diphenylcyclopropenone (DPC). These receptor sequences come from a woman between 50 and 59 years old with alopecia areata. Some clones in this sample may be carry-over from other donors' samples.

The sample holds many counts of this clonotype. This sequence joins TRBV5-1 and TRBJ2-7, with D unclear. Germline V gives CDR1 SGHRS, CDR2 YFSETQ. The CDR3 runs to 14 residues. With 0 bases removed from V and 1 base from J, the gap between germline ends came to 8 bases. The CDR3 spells CASSLAGSSYEQYF. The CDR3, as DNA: TGCGCCAGCAGCTTGGCCGGGTCATCCTACGAGCAGTACTTC.

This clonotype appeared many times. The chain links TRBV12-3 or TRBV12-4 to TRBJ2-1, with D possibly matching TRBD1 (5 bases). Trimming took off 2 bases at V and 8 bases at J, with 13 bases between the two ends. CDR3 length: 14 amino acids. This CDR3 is CASSLSRAGHEQFF. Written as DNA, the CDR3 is TGTGCCAGCAGTTTATCAAGGGCAGGGCATGAGCAGTTCTTC.

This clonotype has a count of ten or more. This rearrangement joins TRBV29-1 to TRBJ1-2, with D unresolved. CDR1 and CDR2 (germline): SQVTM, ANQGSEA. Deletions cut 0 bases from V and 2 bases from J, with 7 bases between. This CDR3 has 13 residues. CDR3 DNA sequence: TGCAGCGTTGAAGAGTCCAGGAACTATGGCTACACCTTC. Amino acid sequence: CSVEESRNYGYTF.

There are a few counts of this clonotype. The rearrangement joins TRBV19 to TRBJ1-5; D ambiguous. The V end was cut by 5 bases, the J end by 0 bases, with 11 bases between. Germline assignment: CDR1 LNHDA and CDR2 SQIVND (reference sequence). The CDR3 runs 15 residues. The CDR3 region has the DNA TGTGCCAGTAGTGATCAGGCCGGTAGCAATCAGCCCCAGCATTTT. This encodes CASSDQAGSNQPQHF.

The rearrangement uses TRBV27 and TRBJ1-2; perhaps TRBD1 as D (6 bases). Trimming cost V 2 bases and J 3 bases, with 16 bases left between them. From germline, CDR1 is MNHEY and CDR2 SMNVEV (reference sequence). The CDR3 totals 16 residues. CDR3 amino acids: CASSLVAGVSYYGYTF. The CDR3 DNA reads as TGTGCCAGCAGTTTAGTCGCAGGGGTTTCGTACTATGGCTACACCTTC.

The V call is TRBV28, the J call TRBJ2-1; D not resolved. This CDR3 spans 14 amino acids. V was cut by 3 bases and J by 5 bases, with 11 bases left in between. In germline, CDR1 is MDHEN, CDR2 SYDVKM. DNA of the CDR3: TGTGCCAGCAGTTTTACTCTAGGGAACAATGAGCAGTTCTTC. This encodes CASSFTLGNNEQFF. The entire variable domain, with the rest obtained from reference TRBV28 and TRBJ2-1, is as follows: DVKVTQSSRYLVKRTGEKVFLECVQDMDHENMFWYRQDPGLGLRLIYFSYDVKMKEKGDIPEGYSVSREKKERFSLILESASTNQTSMYLCASSFTLGNNEQFFGPGTRLTVL.

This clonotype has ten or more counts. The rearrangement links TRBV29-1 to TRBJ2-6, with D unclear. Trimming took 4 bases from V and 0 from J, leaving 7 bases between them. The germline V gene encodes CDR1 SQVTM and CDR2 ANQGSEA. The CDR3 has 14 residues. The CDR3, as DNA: TGCAGCGTTGCAGGTAGCTCTGGGGCCAACGTCCTGACTTTC. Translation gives CSVAGSSGANVLTF. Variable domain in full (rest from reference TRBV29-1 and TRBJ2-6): SAVISQKPSRDICQRGTSLTIQCQVDSQVTMMFWYRQQPGQSLTLIATANQGSEATYESGFVIDKFPISRPNLTFSTLTVSNMSPEDSSIYLCSVAGSSGANVLTFGAGSRLTVL.

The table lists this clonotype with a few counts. The CDR3 spells CASSFGDTEAFF. The CDR3 DNA follows: TGTGCCAGCAGTTTCGGGGATACTGAAGCTTTCTTT. The rearrangement uses TRBV12-3 or TRBV12-4 and TRBJ1-1; D gene ambiguous. The V end lost 3 bases, the J end lost 5 bases, and 7 bases lay between the germline ends. This CDR3 is 12 amino acids long.

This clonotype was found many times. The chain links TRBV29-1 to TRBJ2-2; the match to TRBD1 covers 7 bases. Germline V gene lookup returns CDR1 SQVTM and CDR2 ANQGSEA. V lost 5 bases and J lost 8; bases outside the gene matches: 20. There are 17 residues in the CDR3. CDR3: CSVQHTDRAKGPGELFF. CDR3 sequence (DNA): TGCAGCGTTCAACACACCGACAGGGCGAAGGGACCAGGGGAGCTGTTTTTT.

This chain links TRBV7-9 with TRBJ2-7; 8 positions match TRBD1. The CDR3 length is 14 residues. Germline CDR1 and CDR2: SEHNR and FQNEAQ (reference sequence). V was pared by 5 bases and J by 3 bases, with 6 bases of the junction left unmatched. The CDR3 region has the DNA TGTGCCAGCAGCCGTTGGGGGACAGGCTACGAGCAGTACTTC. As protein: CASSRWGTGYEQYF.